Shown below are 22 T cell receptor beta chains from a single sample sequenced in a study of blood T cell repertoires in COVID-19. Here immunoSEQ multiplex PCR was the method, and the copy in TCRdb shows in-frame clones only, minus some. Of about 300,000 clones listed, around 86% are singletons. Sequenced sample: peripheral blood. The receptors come from a human donor in a cohort sampled during active COVID-19.

This chain's CDR3 is CASSLPYRGGSPLHF. CDR3 coding DNA: TGTGCCAGCAGTTTACCTTATAGGGGCGGTTCACCCCTCCACTTT. V and J are TRBV28 and TRBJ1-6; possibly TRBD1 for D (5 bases). The length of the CDR3 is 15 residues. Trimming took 2 bases from V and 9 from J, leaving 14 bases between them. Germline loops: CDR1 MDHEN, CDR2 SYDVKM.

The rearrangement links TRBV11-2 to TRBJ2-7; 7 bases align to TRBD1. Germline lookup yields CDR1 SGHAT and CDR2 FQNNGV. The junction had 7 bases not matched to a gene; V was cut back by 4 bases and J by 1 base. The CDR3 has 15 amino acids. This chain's CDR3 is CASSSGATGSYEQYF. The CDR3 bases are TGTGCCAGCAGCTCCGGGGCGACAGGGTCCTACGAGCAGTACTTC.

This chain joins TRBV7-2 and TRBJ2-1, with TRBD1 as a possible D gene (6 bases). This CDR3 is 14 amino acids long. The germline V and J ends were trimmed by 5 bases and 8 bases, with 16 bases remaining between them. Looked up from germline, CDR1 is SGHTA and CDR2 is FQGNSA. CDR3 loop: CASSPDRWVDEQFF. The CDR3 DNA sequence: TGTGCCAGCAGCCCCGACAGGTGGGTCGATGAGCAGTTCTTC.

V gene TRBV2 combines with J gene TRBJ1-1; TRBD1 matches at 7 bases. Germline CDR1 reads SNHLY; CDR2 reads FYNNEI. The V segment lost 6 bases and the J segment 0 bases; nucleotides outside the gene matches: 4. This CDR3 contains 14 residues. CDR3 sequence: CASRRQGMNTEAFF. CDR3 DNA: TGTGCCAGCAGGAGACAGGGTATGAACACTGAAGCTTTCTTT.

Here the CDR3 reads CASSQAHRGEQYF. Here the CDR3 DNA reads TGTGCCAGCAGCCAAGCTCACAGGGGCGAGCAGTACTTC. The chain combines TRBV3-1 (or the pseudogene TRBV3-2) with TRBJ2-7; TRBD1 matches 7 bases. Per the germline V gene, CDR1 is LGHDT and CDR2 is YNNKEL (reference sequence). CDR3 size: 13 residues. V lost 1 base, J lost 6 bases, and 3 bases stayed unmatched.

The chain uses TRBV5-6 and TRBJ1-1; 11 bases map to TRBD1. This CDR3 has 16 residues. Germline loops: CDR1 SGHDT, CDR2 YYEEEE. The V segment lost 4 bases and the J segment 0 bases; nucleotides outside the gene matches: 5. Here the CDR3 DNA reads TGTGCCAGCAGCCAGGACAGGGGGCGCATGAACACTGAAGCTTTCTTT. Translated: CASSQDRGRMNTEAFF.

The chain employs TRBV7-2 and TRBJ2-2, with 10 bases that match TRBD2. CDR1 SGHTA and CDR2 FQGNSA come from the germline V gene. The V segment lost 4 bases and the J segment 4 bases; nucleotides outside the gene matches: 6. The length of the CDR3 is 16 residues. In nucleotides, the CDR3 is TGTGCCAGCAGCTCAGGGAGCGGGAGGGGCACCGGGGAGCTGTTTTTT. It yields the protein CASSSGSGRGTGELFF.

The genes are TRBV3-1 (or the pseudogene TRBV3-2) and TRBJ2-1, with D possibly matching TRBD1 (6 bases). Germline CDR1 reads LGHDT; CDR2 reads YNNKEL (reference sequence). CDR3 length: 15 amino acids. V was cut by 0 bases and J by 3 bases, with 9 bases left in between. CDR3 loop: CASSQDTGYYNEQFF. CDR3 nucleotide sequence: TGTGCCAGCAGCCAAGATACAGGGTACTACAATGAGCAGTTCTTC.

V and J are TRBV12-3 or TRBV12-4 and TRBJ2-7; D is possibly TRBD2 (6 bases). The V and J ends lost 5 bases and 6 bases respectively, with 14 bases between them. This CDR3 comprises 13 residues. The CDR3 nucleotides are TGTGCCAGCAGTCTCCTGACTAGTTCCGAGCAGTACTTC. Protein: CASSLLTSSEQYF.

The V call is TRBV6-2 or TRBV6-3, the J call TRBJ2-1; 7 positions agree with TRBD2. This CDR3 has 14 residues. Germline-derived CDR1 and CDR2 are MNHEY and SVGEGT. V dropped 4 bases and J dropped 3; count of bases not matched to a gene: 3. CDR3: CASSLSGVYNEQFF. CDR3 sequence (DNA): TGTGCCAGCAGTTTAAGCGGGGTCTACAATGAGCAGTTCTTC.

The rearrangement joins TRBV27 to TRBJ1-2; tentative D call: TRBD1 (6 bases). The germline V gene encodes CDR1 MNHEY and CDR2 SMNVEV (reference sequence). V was shortened by 6 bases and J by 6 bases, with 17 bases between the two germline ends. CDR3 size: 14 residues. The CDR3: CASRRPDRSNGYTF. The CDR3 nucleotides are TGTGCCAGCAGGCGACCTGACAGGTCGAATGGCTACACCTTC.

The chain combines TRBV7-9 with TRBJ2-3; 7 bases map to TRBD2. The J segment lost 4 bases and the V segment lost 5 bases, leaving 3 bases of the junction unmatched. Looked up from germline, CDR1 is SEHNR and CDR2 is FQNEAQ (reference sequence). This CDR3 contains 13 residues. CDR3 amino acids: CASSLSGADTQYF. The DNA for the CDR3 is TGTGCCAGCAGCCTAAGCGGGGCAGATACGCAGTATTTT.

The chain combines TRBV10-3 with TRBJ1-1; D is perhaps TRBD1 (5 bases). Trimming pared 0 bases from V and 3 bases from J, leaving 11 bases between. The V gene's germline CDR1 is ENHRY and CDR2 SYGVKD. The CDR3 runs 15 residues. The CDR3 DNA reads as TGTGCCATCAGTGAGTCAGTCAGGGAGGACACTGAAGCTTTCTTT. Translated, it gives CAISESVREDTEAFF.

Comment on this clone: Other DNA sequences in the sample encode the same CDR3. This chain joins TRBV29-1 and TRBJ1-2; D is perhaps TRBD1 (6 bases). CDR3 size: 12 residues. Trimming left V 4 bases short and J 4 bases short, with 10 bases between. CDR1 and CDR2 (germline): SQVTM, ANQGSEA. This CDR3 is CSVGGQSYGYTF. Here the CDR3 DNA reads TGCAGCGTTGGAGGACAGTCCTATGGCTACACCTTC.

The chain employs TRBV15 and TRBJ2-7; weak D call: TRBD1 (6 bases). V lost 1 base and J 0 bases, leaving 13 bases between the germline ends. This CDR3 contains 16 residues. Per germline, CDR1 LNHNV and CDR2 YYDKDF (reference sequence). The CDR3 region has the DNA TGTGCCACCAGCAGAGCCCTCGGGACAATCTCCTACGAGCAGTACTTC. Its protein product is CATSRALGTISYEQYF. The whole variable domain, remainder taken from reference TRBV15 and TRBJ2-7, is DAMVIQNPRYQVTQFGKPVTLSCSQTLNHNVMYWYQQKSSQAPKLLFHYYDKDFNNEADTPDNFQSRRPNTSFCFLDIRSPGLGDTAMYLCATSRALGTISYEQYFGPGTRLTVT.

The chain carries TRBV28 and TRBJ2-1; D is possibly TRBD1 (5 bases). The germline V gene encodes CDR1 MDHEN and CDR2 SYDVKM. Between the trimmed V and J ends, which lost 5 bases and 4 bases, there was a span of 15 bases. CDR3 size: 15 residues. Written as DNA, the CDR3 is TGTGCCAGCAGTACCGCCCGACAGCCTTACAATGAGCAGTTCTTC. Amino acid sequence: CASSTARQPYNEQFF.

The chain uses TRBV7-2 and TRBJ2-1, with D tentatively TRBD2 (5 bases). CDR3 size: 16 residues. V lost 4 bases and J 5 bases, leaving 18 bases between the germline ends. Germline CDR1 SGHTA, CDR2 FQGNSA. CDR3 sequence reads: CASSSRRVGANNEQFF. The CDR3 coding sequence is TGTGCCAGCAGCTCCCGACGGGTGGGAGCTAACAATGAGCAGTTCTTC.

This chain links TRBV19 with TRBJ2-1; TRBD2 matches at 11 bases. Germline-derived CDR1 and CDR2 are LNHDA and SQIVND (reference sequence). This CDR3 has 15 residues. The V segment lost 5 bases and the J segment 8 bases; nucleotides outside the gene matches: 8. DNA for the CDR3: TGTGCCAGTAGTGCCCTAGCGGGAGGAAATGATGAGCAGTTCTTC. Its translation: CASSALAGGNDEQFF.

The V and J genes are TRBV28 and TRBJ1-6, with 7 bases that match TRBD1. The CDR3 contains 15 residues. V was pared by 6 bases and J by 9 bases, with 11 bases of the junction left unmatched. CDR1 is MDHEN and CDR2 is SYDVKM in the germline V gene. The CDR3 spells CASSFRDRAISPLHF. CDR3 nucleotide sequence: TGTGCCAGCAGCTTCCGGGACAGAGCCATTTCACCCCTCCACTTT.

In its sample, this clone was seen once. The genes are TRBV6-5 and TRBJ1-2; D is unresolved. There are 13 residues in the CDR3. V lost 8 bases, J lost 7 bases, and 17 bases lay in between. Germline-derived CDR1 and CDR2 are MNHEY and SVGAGI. CDR3 sequence reads: CASRPGEGSGYTF. CDR3 DNA sequence: TGTGCCAGCCGCCCCGGGGAAGGGTCTGGCTACACCTTC.

This clone showed up just a few times. This rearrangement joins TRBV11-2 to TRBJ1-2; D uncertain. The germline gives CDR1 SGHAT, CDR2 FQNNGV. The V end lost 1 base, the J end lost 8 bases, and 5 bases lay between the germline ends. This CDR3 is built from 11 residues. The chain's CDR3 is CASSLAVGYTF. The CDR3 DNA follows: TGTGCCAGCAGCTTAGCGGTCGGCTACACCTTC.

The rearrangement uses TRBV9 and TRBJ2-1; 11 bases map to TRBD2. Germline V lookup: CDR1 SGDLS, CDR2 YYNGEE. The CDR3 sequence is 15 residues long. The J segment lost 10 bases and the V segment lost 0 bases, leaving 6 bases of the junction unmatched. CDR3 sequence (DNA): TGTGCCAGCAGCGTAGTCGAGGGGACTAGCGGCGAGCAGTTCTTC. This translates into CASSVVEGTSGEQFF.